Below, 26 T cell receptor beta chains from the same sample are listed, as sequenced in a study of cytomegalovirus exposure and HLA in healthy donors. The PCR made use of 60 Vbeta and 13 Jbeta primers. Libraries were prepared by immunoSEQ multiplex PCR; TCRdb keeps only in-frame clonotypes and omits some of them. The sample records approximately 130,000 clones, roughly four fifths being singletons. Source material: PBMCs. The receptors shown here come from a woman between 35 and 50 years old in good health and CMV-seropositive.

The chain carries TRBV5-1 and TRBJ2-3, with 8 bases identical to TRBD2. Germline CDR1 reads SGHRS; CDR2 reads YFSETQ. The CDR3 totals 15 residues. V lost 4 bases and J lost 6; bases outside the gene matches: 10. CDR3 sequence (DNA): TGCGCCAGCAGCCTCCGGGGACTAGAGAAGGATACGCAGTATTTT. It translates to CASSLRGLEKDTQYF.

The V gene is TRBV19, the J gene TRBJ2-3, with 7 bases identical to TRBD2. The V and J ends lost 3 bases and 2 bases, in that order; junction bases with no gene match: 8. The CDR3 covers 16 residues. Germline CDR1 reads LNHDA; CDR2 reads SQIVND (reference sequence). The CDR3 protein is CASSMRLAGATDTQYF. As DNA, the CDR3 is TGTGCCAGTAGTATGAGACTAGCCGGGGCCACAGATACGCAGTATTTT.

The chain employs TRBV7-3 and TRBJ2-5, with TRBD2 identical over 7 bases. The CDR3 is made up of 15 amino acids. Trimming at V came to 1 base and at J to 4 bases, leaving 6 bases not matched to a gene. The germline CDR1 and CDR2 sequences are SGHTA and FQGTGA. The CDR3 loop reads CASSLNPGRGETQYF. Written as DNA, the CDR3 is TGTGCCAGCAGCTTAAATCCGGGGAGGGGAGAGACCCAGTACTTC. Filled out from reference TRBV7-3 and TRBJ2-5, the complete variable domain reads GAGVSQTPSNKVTEKGKYVELRCDPISGHTALYWYRQSLGQGPEFLIYFQGTGAADDSGLPNDRFFAVRPEGSVSTLKIQRTERGDSAVYLCASSLNPGRGETQYFGPGTRLLVL.

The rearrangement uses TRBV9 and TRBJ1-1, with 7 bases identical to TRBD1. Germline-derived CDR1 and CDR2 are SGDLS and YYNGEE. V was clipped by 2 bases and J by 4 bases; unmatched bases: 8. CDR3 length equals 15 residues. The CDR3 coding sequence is TGTGCCAGCAGCGTCAGGGGGGTTGGTATCACTGAAGCTTTCTTT. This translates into CASSVRGVGITEAFF.

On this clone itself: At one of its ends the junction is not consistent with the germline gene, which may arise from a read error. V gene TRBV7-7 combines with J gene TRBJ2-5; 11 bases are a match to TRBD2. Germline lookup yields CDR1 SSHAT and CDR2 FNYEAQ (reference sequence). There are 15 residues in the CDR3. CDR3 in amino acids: CASSSLAGGGETQYF. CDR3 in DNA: TGTGCTAGCAGCTCTCTAGCGGGAGGCGGGGAGACCCAGTACTTC.

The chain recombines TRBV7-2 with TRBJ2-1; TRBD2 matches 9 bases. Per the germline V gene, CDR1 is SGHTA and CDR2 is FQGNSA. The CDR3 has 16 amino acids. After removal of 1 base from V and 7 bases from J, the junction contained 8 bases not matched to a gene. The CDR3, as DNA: TGTGCCAGCAGCTTAGTCATAGCGGGAGAGAGAAATGAGCAGTTCTTC. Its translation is CASSLVIAGERNEQFF.

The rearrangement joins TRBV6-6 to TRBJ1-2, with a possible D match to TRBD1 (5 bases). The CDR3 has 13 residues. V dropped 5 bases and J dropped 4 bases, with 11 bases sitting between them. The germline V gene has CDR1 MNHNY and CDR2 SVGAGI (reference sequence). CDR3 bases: TGTGCCAGCAGTCCAGTAAGGGGCTATGGCTACACCTTC. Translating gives CASSPVRGYGYTF.

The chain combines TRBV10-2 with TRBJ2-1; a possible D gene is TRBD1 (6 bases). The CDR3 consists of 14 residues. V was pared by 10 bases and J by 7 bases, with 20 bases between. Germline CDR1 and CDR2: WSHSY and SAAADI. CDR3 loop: CAITDRRKENEQFF. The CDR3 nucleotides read TGCGCCATTACCGACAGGCGAAAGGAGAATGAGCAGTTCTTC.

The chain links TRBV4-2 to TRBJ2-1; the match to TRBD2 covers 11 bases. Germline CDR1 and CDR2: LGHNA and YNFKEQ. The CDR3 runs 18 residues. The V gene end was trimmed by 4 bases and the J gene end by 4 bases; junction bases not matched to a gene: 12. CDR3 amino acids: CASSPVPTTSGGYNEQFF. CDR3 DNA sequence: TGTGCCAGCAGCCCCGTACCAACTACTAGCGGGGGTTACAATGAGCAGTTCTTC.

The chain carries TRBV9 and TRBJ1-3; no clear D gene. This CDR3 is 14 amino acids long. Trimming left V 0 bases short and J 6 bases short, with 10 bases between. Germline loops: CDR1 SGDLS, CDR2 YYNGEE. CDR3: CASSVAGLQNTIYF. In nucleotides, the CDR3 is TGTGCCAGCAGCGTAGCAGGACTCCAAAACACCATATATTTT.

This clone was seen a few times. The CDR3 is CASSPQGATDTQYF. The CDR3 DNA follows: TGTGCCAGCAGCCCTCAAGGGGCCACAGATACGCAGTATTTT. V gene TRBV9 combines with J gene TRBJ2-3; perhaps TRBD1 as D (5 bases). V was shortened by 4 bases and J by 2 bases, with 11 bases between the two germline ends. CDR3 length: 14 residues. Germline CDR1 is SGDLS and CDR2 is YYNGEE. Full variable domain (remainder filled in from reference TRBV9 and TRBJ2-3): DSGVTQTPKHLITATGQRVTLRCSPRSGDLSVYWYQQSLDQGLQFLIQYYNGEERAKGNILERFSAQQFPDLHSELNLSSLELGDSALYFCASSPQGATDTQYFGPGTRLTVL.

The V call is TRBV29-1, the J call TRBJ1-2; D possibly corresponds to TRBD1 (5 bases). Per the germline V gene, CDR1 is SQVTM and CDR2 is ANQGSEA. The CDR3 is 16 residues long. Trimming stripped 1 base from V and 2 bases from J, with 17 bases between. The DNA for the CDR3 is TGCAGCGTTGAAGCAAAAAGGGGCGCGTCGAACTATGGCTACACCTTC. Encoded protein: CSVEAKRGASNYGYTF.

CDR3 nucleotide sequence: TGTGCCAGCAGCCGGACAGGGTCGAATGAAAAACTGTTTTTT. Protein sequence: CASSRTGSNEKLFF. V usage is TRBV7-9 and J usage is TRBJ1-4, with 8 bases that match TRBD1. Trimming at V came to 5 bases and at J to 5 bases, leaving 4 bases not matched to a gene. CDR3 length: 14 residues. CDR1 and CDR2 from the germline V gene are SEHNR and FQNEAQ (reference sequence). Variable domain in full (rest from reference TRBV7-9 and TRBJ1-4): DTGVSQNPRHKITKRGQNVTFRCDPISEHNRLYWYRQTLGQGPEFLTYFQNEAQLEKSRLLSDRFSAERPKGSFSTLEIQRTEQGDSAMYLCASSRTGSNEKLFFGSGTQLSVL.

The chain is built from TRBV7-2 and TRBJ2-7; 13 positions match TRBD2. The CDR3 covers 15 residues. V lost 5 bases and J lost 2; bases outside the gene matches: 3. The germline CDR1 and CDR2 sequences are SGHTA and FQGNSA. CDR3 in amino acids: CASSLGLAGAYEQYF. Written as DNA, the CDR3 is TGTGCCAGCAGCCTCGGACTAGCGGGGGCCTACGAGCAGTACTTC.

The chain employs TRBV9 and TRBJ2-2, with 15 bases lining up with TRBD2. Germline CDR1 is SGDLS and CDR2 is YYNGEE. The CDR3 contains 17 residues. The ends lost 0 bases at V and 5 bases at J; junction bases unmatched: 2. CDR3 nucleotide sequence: TGTGCCAGCAGCGTAGGGACTAGCGGGAGGGGGACCGGGGAGCTGTTTTTT. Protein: CASSVGTSGRGTGELFF.

The CDR3 DNA follows: TGTGCCTGGAGTGTGGGCTGGAATGAGCAGTTCTTC. It yields the protein CAWSVGWNEQFF. The chain links TRBV30 to TRBJ2-1; the D is unclear. The germline V gene encodes CDR1 GTSNPN and CDR2 SVGIG (reference sequence). V lost 0 bases and J lost 7, with 7 bases in between. This CDR3 comprises 12 residues.

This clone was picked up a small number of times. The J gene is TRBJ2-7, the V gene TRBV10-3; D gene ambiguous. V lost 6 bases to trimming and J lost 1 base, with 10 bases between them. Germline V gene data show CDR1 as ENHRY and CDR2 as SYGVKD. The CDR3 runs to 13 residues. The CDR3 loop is CAIRAEPSYEQYF. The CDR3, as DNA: TGTGCCATCAGGGCGGAGCCTTCCTACGAGCAGTACTTC.

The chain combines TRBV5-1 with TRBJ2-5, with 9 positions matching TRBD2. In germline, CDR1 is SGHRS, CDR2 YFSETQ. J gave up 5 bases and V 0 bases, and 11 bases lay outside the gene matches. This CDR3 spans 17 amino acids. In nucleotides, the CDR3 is TGCGCCAGCAGCTTGGATCGAGCTAGCGGGGTTGGCGAGACCCAGTACTTC. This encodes CASSLDRASGVGETQYF.

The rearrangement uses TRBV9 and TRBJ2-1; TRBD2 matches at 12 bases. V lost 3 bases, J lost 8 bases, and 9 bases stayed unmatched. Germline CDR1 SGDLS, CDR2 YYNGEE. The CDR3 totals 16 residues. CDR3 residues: CASSASGRADLDEQFF. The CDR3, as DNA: TGTGCCAGCAGCGCTAGCGGGAGGGCAGATTTAGATGAGCAGTTCTTC.

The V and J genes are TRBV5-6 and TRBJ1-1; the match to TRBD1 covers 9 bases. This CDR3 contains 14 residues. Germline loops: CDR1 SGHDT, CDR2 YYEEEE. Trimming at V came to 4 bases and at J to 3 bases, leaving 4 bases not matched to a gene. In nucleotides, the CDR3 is TGTGCCAGCAGCATGGGACAGGGAGACACTGAAGCTTTCTTT. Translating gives CASSMGQGDTEAFF.

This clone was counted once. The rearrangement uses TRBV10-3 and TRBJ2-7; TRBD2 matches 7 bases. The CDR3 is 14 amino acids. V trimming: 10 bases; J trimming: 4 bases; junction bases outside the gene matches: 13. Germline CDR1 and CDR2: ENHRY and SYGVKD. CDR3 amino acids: CATGRAGDSYEQYF. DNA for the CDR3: TGTGCCACTGGGCGGGCGGGAGATTCGTACGAGCAGTACTTC.

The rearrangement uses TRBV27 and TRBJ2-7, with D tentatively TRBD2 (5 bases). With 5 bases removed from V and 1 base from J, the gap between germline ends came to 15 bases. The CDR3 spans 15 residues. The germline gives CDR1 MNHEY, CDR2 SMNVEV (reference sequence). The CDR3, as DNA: TGTGCCAGCAGTGATACTAGGCTCCGTTCCTACGAGCAGTACTTC. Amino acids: CASSDTRLRSYEQYF.

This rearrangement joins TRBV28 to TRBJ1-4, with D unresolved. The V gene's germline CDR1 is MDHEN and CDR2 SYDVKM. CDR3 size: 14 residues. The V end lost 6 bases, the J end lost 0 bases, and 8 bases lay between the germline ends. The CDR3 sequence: CASRIQATNEKLFF. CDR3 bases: TGTGCCAGCAGGATACAAGCAACTAATGAAAAACTGTTTTTT.

The CDR3 coding sequence is TGTGCCAGCAGCTTAGGCACTAGCGAGCAGTACTTC. Translating gives CASSLGTSEQYF. The chain recombines TRBV7-2 with TRBJ2-7, with D perhaps matching TRBD2 (5 bases). The CDR3 contains 12 residues. The germline gives CDR1 SGHTA, CDR2 FQGNSA. V lost 1 base and J 6 bases, leaving 7 bases between the germline ends.

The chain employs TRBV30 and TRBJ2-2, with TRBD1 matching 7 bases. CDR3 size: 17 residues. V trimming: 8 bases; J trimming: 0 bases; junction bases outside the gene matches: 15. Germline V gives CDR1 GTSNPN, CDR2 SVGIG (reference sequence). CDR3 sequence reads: CAGIKPGQLTNTGELFF. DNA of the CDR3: TGTGCCGGGATAAAACCGGGACAGCTAACGAACACCGGGGAGCTGTTTTTT.

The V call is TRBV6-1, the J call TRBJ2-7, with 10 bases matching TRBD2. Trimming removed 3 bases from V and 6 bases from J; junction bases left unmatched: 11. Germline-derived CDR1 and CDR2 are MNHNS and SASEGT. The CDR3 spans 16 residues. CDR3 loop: CASSDEASGGLGEQYF. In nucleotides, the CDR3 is TGTGCCAGCAGTGATGAGGCTAGCGGGGGCCTTGGCGAGCAGTACTTC.